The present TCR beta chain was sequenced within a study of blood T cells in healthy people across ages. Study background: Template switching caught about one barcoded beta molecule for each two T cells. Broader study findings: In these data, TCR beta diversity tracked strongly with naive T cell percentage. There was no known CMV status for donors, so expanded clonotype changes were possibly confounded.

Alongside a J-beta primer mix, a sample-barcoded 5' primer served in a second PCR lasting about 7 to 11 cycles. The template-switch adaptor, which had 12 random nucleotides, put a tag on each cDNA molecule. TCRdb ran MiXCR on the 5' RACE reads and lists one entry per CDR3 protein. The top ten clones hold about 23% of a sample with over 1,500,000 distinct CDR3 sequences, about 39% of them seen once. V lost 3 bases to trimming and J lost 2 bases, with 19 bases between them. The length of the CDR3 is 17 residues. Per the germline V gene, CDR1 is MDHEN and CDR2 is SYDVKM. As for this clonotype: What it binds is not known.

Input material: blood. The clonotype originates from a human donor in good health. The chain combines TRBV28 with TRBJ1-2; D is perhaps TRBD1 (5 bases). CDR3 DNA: TGTGCCAGCAGTTTTAGAAAGGGGCTTATTTTGAACTATGGCTACACCTTC. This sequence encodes CASSFRKGLILNYGYTF.